The source of this TCR beta chain is a study of CD8+ T cells in alopecia areata. Findings and caveats of the study: Scalp data also include sequences from resident alphabeta T cells of normal skin.

In regard to this clone: The antigen is unknown.

The CDR3 covers 14 residues. CDR1 and CDR2 (germline): LNHDA, SQIVND (reference sequence). Trimming shortened V by 7 bases and J by 5 bases, and 14 bases separated the two germline ends. After isolation, RNA underwent reverse transcription to generate cDNA as the sequencing template. Repertoires were generated with immunoSEQ multiplex PCR, while TCRdb's copy carries only in-frame clones and drops some. The sample contains about 250,000 clones, 65% to 70% of which appear only once. The J gene is TRBJ2-2, the V gene TRBV19; D unresolved. This TCR derives from a human donor with alopecia areata. Sequences were derived from CD4+ T cells sorted from blood, sampled at week 0. The CDR3 spells CASTPVRSTGELFF. DNA of the CDR3: TGTGCCAGTACACCCGTCAGGAGTACCGGGGAGCTGTTTTTT.